What follows describes a single T cell receptor beta chain. Its antigen is unknown. Germline lookup yields CDR1 SGHTA and CDR2 FQGNSA. After removal of 5 bases from V and 5 bases from J, the junction contained 9 bases not matched to a gene. This CDR3 has 17 residues. Repertoires were generated with immunoSEQ multiplex PCR, while TCRdb's copy carries only in-frame clones and drops some. The sample carries about 10,000 clones, 80% recorded once. This record belongs to a study of regulatory dendritic cells for organ transplantation. Sorted T cells were CFSE-labeled and cultured roughly five days with allogeneic regulatory or mature dendritic cells at 1:10.

The sequenced material came from memory CD4+ T cells from blood cultured with dendritic cells. The sample's subset: CD45RO+ memory T cells. This TCR came from a human donor in good health. The V gene is TRBV7-2, the J gene TRBJ2-2; the match to TRBD2 covers 12 bases. The CDR3 sequence is CASSPRLAGVGTGELFF. CDR3 DNA: TGTGCCAGCAGCCCTAGACTAGCGGGAGTTGGTACCGGGGAGCTGTTTTTT.